This T cell receptor beta chain was observed in a study of technical replicates of blood from a handful of donors. The protocol was immunoSEQ multiplex PCR, while the TCRdb copy is restricted to in-frame clones and leaves out a portion. The profile shows over 25,000 clones, 90% to 95% of them singletons. There are 18 residues in the CDR3. Losses at the gene ends were 4 bases for V and 4 bases for J; bases not matched to a gene: 13. CDR1 and CDR2 (germline): SGHDT, YYEEEE. What was sequenced was PBMCs. This TCR came from a human donor in good health. Some clones in this sample may be carry-over from other donors' samples. The chain couples TRBV5-6 to TRBJ2-2; 10 bases are a match to TRBD2. As DNA, the CDR3 is TGTGCCAGCAGCCCCACTCAGCGGGAGGGCGTCGGCACCGGGGAGCTGTTTTTT. It yields the protein CASSPTQREGVGTGELFF.